One sample yielded the 14 T cell receptor beta chains listed below, sequenced in a study of circulating CD8 cells and anti-PD-1 response in melanoma. TCR libraries were prepared from roughly 14 ng of total RNA with the QIAseq Immune Repertoire TCR panel. TCRdb reprocessed the reads via MiXCR and lists one record per CDR3 protein. The table records hundreds of distinct CDR3 sequences, around 7% of them present only once. Four subsets defined by PD-1 and/or TIGIT were sorted from live CD3+CD8+TCRalphabeta+ cells. The sequencing used CD8+ T cells from PBMCs, collected at baseline or after one month of anti-PD-1 therapy (not recorded which). The receptors here all came from a human donor with melanoma.

By sample share, this clonotype is medium-sized. J is TRBJ2-3 and V is TRBV20-1; D is unresolved. Germline CDR1 reads DFQATT; CDR2 reads SNEGSKA (reference sequence). The CDR3 contains 11 residues. Trimming stripped 0 bases from V and 6 bases from J, with 4 bases between. The CDR3: CSARDFDTQYF. Written as DNA, the CDR3 is TGCAGTGCTAGAGACTTTGATACGCAGTATTTT.

By sample share, this clonotype is large. The genes are TRBV7-2 and TRBJ2-3; D unclear. CDR3 length equals 15 residues. CDR1 is SGHTA, CDR2 FQGNSA, per germline. Trimming took 1 base from V and 5 from J, leaving 13 bases between them. Written as DNA, the CDR3 is TGTGCCAGCAGCTTAGGAGGTATCGTGATAGATACGCAGTATTTT. Residues: CASSLGGIVIDTQYF.

This clonotype is large by share. This chain uses TRBV28 with TRBJ1-5, with TRBD1 as a possible D gene (6 bases). CDR1 and CDR2 (germline): MDHEN, SYDVKM. This CDR3 is 16 amino acids long. The germline V and J ends were trimmed by 4 bases and 3 bases, with 16 bases remaining between them. CDR3 loop: CASSYRGANNNQPQHF. The CDR3 DNA is TGTGCCAGCAGTTATCGGGGGGCTAATAACAATCAGCCCCAGCATTTT.

By sample share, this clonotype is medium-sized. The chain has TRBV6-2 or TRBV6-3 and TRBJ2-5; D might be TRBD2 (7 bases). CDR3 length: 16 residues. The germline gives CDR1 MNHEY, CDR2 SVGEGT. Trimming removed 6 bases from V and 1 base from J, with 18 bases in between. The CDR3 here is CASSSVGGALQETQYF. The CDR3 region has the DNA TGTGCCAGCAGCTCCGTTGGGGGGGCTCTCCAAGAGACCCAGTACTTC.

This clonotype is labeled medium-sized. V usage is TRBV12-3 or TRBV12-4 and J usage is TRBJ2-1; possibly TRBD2 for D (6 bases). The length of the CDR3 is 12 residues. V was clipped by 1 base and J by 10 bases, with 8 bases between them. Written as DNA, the CDR3 is TGTGCCAGCAGTTTAGGGACTAACGAGCAGTTCTTC. Translating gives CASSLGTNEQFF.

By sample fraction, this clonotype is medium-sized. This chain links TRBV9 with TRBJ2-1; D tentatively fits TRBD1 or TRBD2 (6 bases each). Germline V gene data show CDR1 as SGDLS and CDR2 as YYNGEE. The CDR3 has 15 amino acids. V lost 4 bases, J lost 5 bases, and 16 bases lay in between. CDR3 loop: CASSPGGAPNNEQFF. CDR3 sequence (DNA): TGTGCCAGCAGCCCCGGGGGCGCCCCAAACAATGAGCAGTTCTTC.

This clonotype is judged medium-sized (0.01 to 0.1%). The rearrangement joins TRBV15 to TRBJ2-7; possibly TRBD1 or TRBD2 for D (5 bases each). CDR1 and CDR2 (germline): LNHNV, YYDKDF (reference sequence). CDR3 length: 14 residues. Trimming pared 2 bases from V and 7 bases from J, leaving 15 bases between. The CDR3 nucleotides are TGTGCCACCAGCAGAACACGGGACCCCGGGGAGCAGTACTTC. This encodes CATSRTRDPGEQYF.

In its sample, this clonotype was seen a few times. Given a much more abundant clone one base away, this may be a read error. The CDR3 bases are TGCAGCGTTGAAGACGCGGGAGACTCGATAGATACGCAGTATTTT. It is translated as CSVEDAGDSIDTQYF. V usage is TRBV29-1 and J usage is TRBJ2-3; 7 bases line up with TRBD2. The V gene's germline CDR1 is SQVTM and CDR2 ANQGSEA. The CDR3 extends over 15 amino acids. After removal of 0 bases from V and 5 bases from J, the junction contained 8 bases not matched to a gene.

By sample fraction, this clonotype is large. The chain recombines TRBV20-1 with TRBJ1-1; a weak D match, TRBD1 (5 bases). The CDR3 has 15 amino acids. Germline V gene lookup returns CDR1 DFQATT and CDR2 SNEGSKA (reference sequence). Trimming took 6 bases from V and 4 from J, leaving 21 bases between them. Written as DNA, the CDR3 is TGCAGTGCCCACTCTGGGGCAGGTCTTGCCACTGAAGCTTTCTTT. Protein product: CSAHSGAGLATEAFF.

This clonotype is judged large. This chain uses TRBV20-1 with TRBJ2-1; 13 bases fit TRBD2. After removal of 5 bases from V and 8 bases from J, the junction contained 6 bases not matched to a gene. CDR3 size: 14 residues. The germline gives CDR1 DFQATT, CDR2 SNEGSKA (reference sequence). The CDR3 nucleotides are TGCAGTGCTGGACTAGCGGGAGAATCCGATGAGCAGTTCTTC. Its translation is CSAGLAGESDEQFF.

By share of the sample, this clonotype is large. The chain links TRBV29-1 to TRBJ2-7, with TRBD2 matching 11 bases. The CDR3 is 12 residues long. Trimming cost V 5 bases and J 3 bases; bases outside gene matches: 0. CDR1 and CDR2 from the germline V gene are SQVTM and ANQGSEA. CDR3 sequence reads: CSVTSGSYEQYF. In DNA form, the CDR3 reads TGCAGCGTTACTAGCGGGAGCTACGAGCAGTACTTC.

Sample share makes this clonotype large (0.1 to 1%). This chain connects TRBV14 to TRBJ1-2, with D possibly being TRBD1 (5 bases). The CDR3 contains 13 residues. Trimming took 4 bases from V and 6 from J, leaving 12 bases between them. The germline gives CDR1 SGHDN, CDR2 FVKESK. CDR3 residues: CASSPFDSDGYTF. DNA of the CDR3: TGTGCCAGCAGCCCTTTTGACAGCGATGGCTACACCTTC.

By share, this clonotype ranks as medium-sized (0.01 to 0.1%). The chain links TRBV29-1 to TRBJ2-2, with D unresolved. CDR1 and CDR2 from the germline V gene are SQVTM and ANQGSEA. V lost 5 bases and J lost 4, with 2 bases in between. This CDR3 has 10 residues. In nucleotides, the CDR3 is TGCAGCGTTCTCACCGGGGAGCTGTTTTTT. Amino acids: CSVLTGELFF.

In this sample, this clonotype turned up a few times. The chain combines TRBV5-6 with TRBJ2-1, with a weak D call TRBD2 (6 bases). Germline assignment: CDR1 SGHDT and CDR2 YYEEEE. CDR3 length: 15 residues. Between the trimmed V and J ends, which lost 1 base and 6 bases, there was a span of 14 bases. The CDR3 is CASSLNAPGVNEQFF. The DNA of the CDR3 is TGTGCCAGCAGCTTGAACGCTCCGGGGGTCAATGAGCAGTTCTTC.